This T cell receptor (beta chain) is from a study of blood T cell repertoires in COVID-19. Overall study: Whether acute or convalescent, the COVID-19 samples came from the United States, Italy and Spain. PBMCs, B-cell-depleted T cells, or T cells provided the cDNA or gDNA that made up the material.

In this sample, this clone turned up once. V lost 6 bases to trimming and J lost 6 bases, with 15 bases between them. The CDR3 is 15 amino acids. The germline gives CDR1 MNHEY, CDR2 SMNVEV (reference sequence). Profiling relied on immunoSEQ multiplex PCR, and the TCRdb table lists in-frame clones only, not all of them. The sample has about 320,000 clones; 89% are singletons. Everyone who took part was roughly 18 to 89 years old, and they came from 24 US areas. The sequence was collected from a man between 60 and 70 years old who had recovered from COVID-19. Specimen: PBMCs or T cells enriched from blood (not recorded which). This chain links TRBV27 with TRBJ1-6, with D possibly TRBD1 on 5 matching bases. The CDR3, as DNA: TGTGCCAGCAGCCCAGACGCGGGGGGTAATTCACCCCTCCACTTT. This gives the protein CASSPDAGGNSPLHF.